This T cell receptor beta chain was sequenced during a study of control samples from healthy donors and cancer patients. This clone was picked up one time. Measured with immunoSEQ multiplex PCR; TCRdb has only the in-frame clones, and not every one. Seen here are over 85,000 clones, just over 90% observed once, and the top ten hold roughly 2.5%. From germline, CDR1 is LGHNT and CDR2 FRNRAP. V lost 4 bases to trimming and J lost 5 bases; unmatched junction nucleotides: 9. The CDR3 consists of 15 residues. The sequence derives from a woman under 30 in good health. The chain carries TRBV12-5 and TRBJ1-1; TRBD1 matches at 8 bases. Input material: blood. DNA of the CDR3: TGTGCTAGTGGTTCCTATGGACAGGGCGGGACTGAAGCTTTCTTT. Translated, it gives CASGSYGQGGTEAFF. The complete variable domain, with remaining parts taken from reference TRBV12-5 and TRBJ1-1, reads DARVTQTPRHKVTEMGQEVTMRCQPILGHNTVFWYRQTMMQGLELLAYFRNRAPLDDSGMPKDRFSAEMPDATLATLKIQPSEPRDSAVYFCASGSYGQGGTEAFFGQGTRLTVV.